This TCR beta chain is drawn from a study of tumor-infiltrating lymphocytes in primary liver carcinoma. Study-level points and caveats: It was in tumors, not blood, that the top-250-clone fraction was significantly higher (p = 0.039).

Germline values: CDR1 SGHDN, CDR2 FVKESK. This CDR3 is 16 amino acids long. V dropped 6 bases and J dropped 5 bases, with 20 bases sitting between them. This clonotype was seen once. Its antigen is currently unknown. A constant-region primer primed TCR beta cDNA synthesis from roughly 510 ng of total RNA. It was through three nested multiplex PCR rounds of slightly modified ARM-PCR that TCR beta libraries arose. PCR rounds one and two used TRBV1-TRBV30 forward primers with a C-beta reverse primer for 10 cycles each. In TCRdb, the multiplex PCR reads were re-called with MiXCR into one record per CDR3 protein. The repertoire has 40,000 or so distinct CDR3 sequences, 60% to 80% of them found once; the top ten carry 35% to 40%. Unsorted bulk tissue, about 17-33 mg of it, served as the source for co-extraction of RNA and DNA.

The TCR comes from a man aged 35 to 55 with primary liver carcinoma and hepatitis B virus infection. The chain is built from TRBV14 and TRBJ2-1; D remains ambiguous. The sequenced sample consisted of tumor-adjacent normal liver tissue. The CDR3 bases are TGTGCCAGCAGAGCCATAGCTGGATGGGTAAACAATGAGCAGTTCTTC. This translates into CASRAIAGWVNNEQFF. Combining the CDR3 with reference TRBV14 and TRBJ2-1 gives the whole variable domain EAGVTQFPSHSVIEKGQTVTLRCDPISGHDNLYWYRRVMGKEIKFLLHFVKESKQDESGMPNNRFLAERTGGTYSTLKVQPAELEDSGVYFCASRAIAGWVNNEQFFGPGTRLTVL.